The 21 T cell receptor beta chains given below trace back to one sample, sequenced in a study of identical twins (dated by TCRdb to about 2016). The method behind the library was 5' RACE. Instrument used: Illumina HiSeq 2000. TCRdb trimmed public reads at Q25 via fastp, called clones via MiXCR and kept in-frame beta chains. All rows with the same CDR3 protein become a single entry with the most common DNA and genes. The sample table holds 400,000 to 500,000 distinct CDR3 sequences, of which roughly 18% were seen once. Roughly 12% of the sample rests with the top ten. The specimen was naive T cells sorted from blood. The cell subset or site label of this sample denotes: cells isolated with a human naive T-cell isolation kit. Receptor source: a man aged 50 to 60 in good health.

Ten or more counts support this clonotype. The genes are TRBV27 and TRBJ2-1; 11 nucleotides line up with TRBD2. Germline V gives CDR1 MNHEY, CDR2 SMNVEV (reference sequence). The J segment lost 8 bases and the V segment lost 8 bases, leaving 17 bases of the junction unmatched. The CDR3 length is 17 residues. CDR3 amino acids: CASRLIAGGALWDEQFF. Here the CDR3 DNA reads TGTGCCAGCCGCCTTATAGCGGGAGGGGCCCTTTGGGATGAGCAGTTCTTC.

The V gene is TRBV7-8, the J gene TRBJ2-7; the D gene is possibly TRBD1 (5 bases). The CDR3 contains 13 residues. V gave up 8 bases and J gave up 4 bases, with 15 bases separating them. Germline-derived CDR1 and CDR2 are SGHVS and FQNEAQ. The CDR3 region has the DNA TGTGCCAGCTCCCCTCGCAGGGTTTACGAGCAGTACTTC. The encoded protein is CASSPRRVYEQYF.

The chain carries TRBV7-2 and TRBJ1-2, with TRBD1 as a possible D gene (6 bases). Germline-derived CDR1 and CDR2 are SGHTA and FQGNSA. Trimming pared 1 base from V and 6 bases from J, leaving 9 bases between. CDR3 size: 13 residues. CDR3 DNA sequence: TGTGCCAGCAGCTTAGGGTACAGGGATGGCTACACCTTC. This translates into CASSLGYRDGYTF.

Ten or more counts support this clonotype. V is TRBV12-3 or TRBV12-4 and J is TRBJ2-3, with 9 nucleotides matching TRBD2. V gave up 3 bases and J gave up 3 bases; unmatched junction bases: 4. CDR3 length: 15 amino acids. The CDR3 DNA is TGTGCCAGCAGTTTTAGCGGGGGACTGACAGATACGCAGTATTTT. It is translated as CASSFSGGLTDTQYF.

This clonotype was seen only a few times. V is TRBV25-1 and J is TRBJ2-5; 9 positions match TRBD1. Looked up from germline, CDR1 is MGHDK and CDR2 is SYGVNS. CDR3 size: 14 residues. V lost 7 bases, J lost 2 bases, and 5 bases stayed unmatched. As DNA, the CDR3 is TGTGCCAGCATGACAGGGGGGAGTCAAGAGACCCAGTACTTC. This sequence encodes CASMTGGSQETQYF.

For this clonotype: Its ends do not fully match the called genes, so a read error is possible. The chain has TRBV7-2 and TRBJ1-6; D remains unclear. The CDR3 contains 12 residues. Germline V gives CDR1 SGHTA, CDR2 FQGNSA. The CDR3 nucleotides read TGTGCCTGCAGCTCCGGAAATTCACCCCTCCACTTT. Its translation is CACSSGNSPLHF. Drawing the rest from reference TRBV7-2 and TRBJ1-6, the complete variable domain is GAGVSQSPSNKVTEKGKDVELRCDPISGHTALYWYRQSLGQGLEFLIYFQGNSAPDKSGLPSDRFSAERTGGSVSTLTIQRTQQEDSAVYLCACSSGNSPLHFGNGTRLTVT.

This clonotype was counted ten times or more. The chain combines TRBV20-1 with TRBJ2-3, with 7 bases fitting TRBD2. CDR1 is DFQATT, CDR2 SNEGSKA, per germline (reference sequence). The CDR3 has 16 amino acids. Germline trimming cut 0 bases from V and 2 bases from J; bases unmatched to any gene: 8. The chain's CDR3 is CSAREASGIYTDTQYF. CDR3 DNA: TGCAGTGCTAGAGAGGCTAGCGGAATCTACACAGATACGCAGTATTTT.

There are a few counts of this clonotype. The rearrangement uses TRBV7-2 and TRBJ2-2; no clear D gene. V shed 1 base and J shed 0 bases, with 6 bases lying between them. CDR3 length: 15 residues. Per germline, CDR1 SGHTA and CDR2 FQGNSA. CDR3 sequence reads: CASSLGATNTGELFF. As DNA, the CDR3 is TGTGCCAGCAGCTTAGGAGCGACGAACACCGGGGAGCTGTTTTTT.

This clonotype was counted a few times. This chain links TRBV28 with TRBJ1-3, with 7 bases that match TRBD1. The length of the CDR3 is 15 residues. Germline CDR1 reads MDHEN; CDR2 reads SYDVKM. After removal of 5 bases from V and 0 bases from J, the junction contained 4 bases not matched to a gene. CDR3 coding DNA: TGTGCCAGCAGTCCCGGGACAGTCTCTGGAAACACCATATATTTT. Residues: CASSPGTVSGNTIYF.

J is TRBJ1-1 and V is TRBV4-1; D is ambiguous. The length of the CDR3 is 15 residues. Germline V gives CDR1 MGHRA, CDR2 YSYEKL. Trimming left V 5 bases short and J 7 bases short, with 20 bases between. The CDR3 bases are TGCGCCAGCAGCTCCCAAACTAGGGTCATCGTTGAAGCTTTCTTT. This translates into CASSSQTRVIVEAFF.

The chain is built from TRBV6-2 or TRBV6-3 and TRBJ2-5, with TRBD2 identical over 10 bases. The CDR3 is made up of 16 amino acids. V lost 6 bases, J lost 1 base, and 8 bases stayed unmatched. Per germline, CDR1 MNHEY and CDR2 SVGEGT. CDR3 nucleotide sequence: TGTGCCAGCAGCCAGAAGTGGACTAGCGGCCAAGAGACCCAGTACTTC. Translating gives CASSQKWTSGQETQYF.

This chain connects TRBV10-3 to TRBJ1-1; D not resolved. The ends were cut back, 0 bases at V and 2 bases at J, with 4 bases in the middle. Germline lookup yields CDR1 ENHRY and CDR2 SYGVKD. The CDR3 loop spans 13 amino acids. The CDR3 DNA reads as TGTGCCATCAGTGAGTCTGATAACACTGAAGCTTTCTTT. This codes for CAISESDNTEAFF.

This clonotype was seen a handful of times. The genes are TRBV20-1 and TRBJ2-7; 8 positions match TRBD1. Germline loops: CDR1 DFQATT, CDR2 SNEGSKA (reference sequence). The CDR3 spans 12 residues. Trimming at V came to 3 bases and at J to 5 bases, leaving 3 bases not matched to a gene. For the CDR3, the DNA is TGCAGTGCTAGCAGGGGGCGCCACGAGCAGTACTTC. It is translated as CSASRGRHEQYF.

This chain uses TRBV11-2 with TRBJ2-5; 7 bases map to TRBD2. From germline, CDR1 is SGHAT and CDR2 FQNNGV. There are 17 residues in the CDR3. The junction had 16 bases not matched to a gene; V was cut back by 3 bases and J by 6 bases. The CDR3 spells CASSLDGWEGRRKTQYF. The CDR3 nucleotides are TGTGCCAGCAGCTTGGACGGCTGGGAGGGCCGCAGAAAGACCCAGTACTTC.

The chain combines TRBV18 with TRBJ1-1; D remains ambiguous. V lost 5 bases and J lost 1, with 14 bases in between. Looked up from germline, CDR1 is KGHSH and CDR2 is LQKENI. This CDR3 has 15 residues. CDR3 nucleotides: TGTGCCAGCTCATCCACGGGCCTCGGGAACACTGAAGCTTTCTTT. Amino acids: CASSSTGLGNTEAFF.

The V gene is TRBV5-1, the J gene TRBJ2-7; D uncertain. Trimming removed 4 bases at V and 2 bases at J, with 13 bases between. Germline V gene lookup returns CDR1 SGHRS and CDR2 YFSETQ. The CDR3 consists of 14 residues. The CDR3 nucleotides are TGCGCCAGCAGCCTCGGAACTCTTGCCTACGAGCAGTACTTC. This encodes CASSLGTLAYEQYF.

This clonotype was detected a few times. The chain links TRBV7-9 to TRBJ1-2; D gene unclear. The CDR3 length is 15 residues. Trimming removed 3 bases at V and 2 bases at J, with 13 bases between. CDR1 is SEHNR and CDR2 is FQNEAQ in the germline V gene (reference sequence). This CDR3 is CASSFVGQLNYGYTF. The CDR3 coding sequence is TGTGCCAGCAGCTTTGTAGGCCAGTTAAACTATGGCTACACCTTC.

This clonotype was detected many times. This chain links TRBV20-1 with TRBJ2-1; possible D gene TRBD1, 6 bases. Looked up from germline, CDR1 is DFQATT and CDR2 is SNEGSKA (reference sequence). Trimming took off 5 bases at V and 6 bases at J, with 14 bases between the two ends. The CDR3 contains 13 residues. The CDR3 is CSARTQGLNEQFF. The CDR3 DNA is TGCAGTGCTCGAACACAGGGTCTCAATGAGCAGTTCTTC.

DNA of the CDR3: TGTGCCAGCTCACCACAGAACCATTTGGGGACTGAAGCTTTCTTT. Translated: CASSPQNHLGTEAFF. The chain joins TRBV18 to TRBJ1-1; no clear D. The CDR3 is made up of 15 amino acids. Trimming pared 1 base from V and 5 bases from J, leaving 14 bases between. The germline gives CDR1 KGHSH, CDR2 LQKENI. Variable domain in full (rest from reference TRBV18 and TRBJ1-1): NAGVMQNPRHLVRRRGQEARLRCSPMKGHSHVYWYRQLPEEGLKFMVYLQKENIIDESGMPKERFSAEFPKEGPSILRIQQVVRGDSAAYFCASSPQNHLGTEAFFGQGTRLTVV.

DNA of the CDR3: TGTGCCAGCAGCCACGAGACAATCAAAAACATTCAGTACTTC. Translated: CASSHETIKNIQYF. The chain combines TRBV11-2 with TRBJ2-4; D is ambiguous. Germline CDR1 SGHAT, CDR2 FQNNGV. The CDR3 consists of 14 residues. With 5 bases removed from V and 3 bases from J, the gap between germline ends came to 11 bases.

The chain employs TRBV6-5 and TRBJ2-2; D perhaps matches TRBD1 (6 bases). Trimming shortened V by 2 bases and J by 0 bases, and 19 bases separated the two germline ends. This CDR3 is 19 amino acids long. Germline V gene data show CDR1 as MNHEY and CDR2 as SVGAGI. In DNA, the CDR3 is TGTGCCAGCAGTTACCGTTGGAGAGGGGCAGGGGCGAACACCGGGGAGCTGTTTTTT. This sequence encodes CASSYRWRGAGANTGELFF.